This T cell receptor beta chain is drawn from a study of blood T cell repertoires in COVID-19. As for the study in general: Sites in the United States, Italy and Spain provided acute and convalescent COVID-19 samples. T cells, B-cell-depleted T cells, or PBMCs provided the cDNA or gDNA that served as material.

Trimming pared 7 bases from V and 3 bases from J, leaving 9 bases between. The germline CDR1 and CDR2 sequences are SEHNR and FQNEAQ (reference sequence). The CDR3 covers 12 residues. In the original processing: Reference gene primer amplification gave nucleated cell count estimates. TCRdb keeps only in-frame clones here, not all; method: immunoSEQ multiplex PCR. The V and J calls and clone size are taken from that table; D and trimming were inferred from the DNA. The sample shows some 52,000 clones, around 84% of them seen only once. The sample taken for sequencing was peripheral blood. The sequence was obtained from a human donor in a cohort sampled during active COVID-19. The chain is built from TRBV7-9 and TRBJ1-1; D is ambiguous. The CDR3: CASTPVYTEAFF. In nucleotides, the CDR3 is TGTGCCAGCACCCCTGTCTACACTGAAGCTTTCTTT.